Given below is one T cell receptor (beta chain) in context. The target antigen is unknown. Clones were sequenced by immunoSEQ multiplex PCR, and TCRdb holds only the in-frame ones, with some missing. The profile covers 100,000 to 150,000 clones, with approximately 85% appearing a single time and approximately 1.5% taken by the ten largest. This entry is derived from a study of T cell responses to AZD1222 COVID-19 vaccine. Study findings and constraints: Once two AZD1222 doses were given, Spike-specific TCR breadth and depth went up. Clonal diversity was possibly underestimated, and the donors were mostly white British, with more females.

V gave up 0 bases and J gave up 7 bases, with 15 bases separating them. CDR3 length equals 15 residues. Germline V gene data show CDR1 as LNHNV and CDR2 as YYDKDF (reference sequence). This specimen consisted of peripheral blood, obtained on day 0 of AZD1222 vaccination. V is TRBV15 and J is TRBJ1-2, with D perhaps TRBD1 (5 bases). The TCR was taken from an adult in good health. The CDR3 is CATSRDNGGGAGYTF. As DNA, the CDR3 is TGTGCCACCAGCAGAGATAACGGGGGTGGTGCTGGCTACACCTTC. Combining the CDR3 with reference TRBV15 and TRBJ1-2 gives the whole variable domain DAMVIQNPRYQVTQFGKPVTLSCSQTLNHNVMYWYQQKSSQAPKLLFHYYDKDFNNEADTPDNFQSRRPNTSFCFLDIRSPGLGDTAMYLCATSRDNGGGAGYTFGSGTRLTVV.